This T cell receptor (beta chain) comes out of a study of control samples from healthy donors and cancer patients. Germline V gene sequence: CDR1 LNHDA, CDR2 SQIVND (reference sequence). The CDR3 covers 16 residues. Trimming took off 0 bases at V and 3 bases at J, with 12 bases between the two ends. This clone appeared once. Here immunoSEQ multiplex PCR was the method, and the copy in TCRdb shows in-frame clones only, minus some. Of 90,000 to 100,000 clones in the sample, almost 85% were seen once. The source is a man aged 55 to 70 in good health. This chain connects TRBV19 to TRBJ2-1; D is unresolved. Sequencing used blood. CDR3 coding DNA: TGTGCCAGTAGTATAGACGCCCGCAGCTACTACAATGAGCAGTTCTTC. Translation: CASSIDARSYYNEQFF. The complete variable domain, with remaining parts taken from reference TRBV19 and TRBJ2-1, reads DGGITQSPKYLFRKEGQNVTLSCEQNLNHDAMYWYRQDPGQGLRLIYYSQIVNDFQKGDIAEGYSVSREKKESFPLTVTSAQKNPTAFYLCASSIDARSYYNEQFFGPGTRLTVL.